Given below is one TCR beta chain in context. Its antigen target is currently unknown. Per-base qualities were not stored, and no clone one base away is much larger. Thymus tissue was collected as surgical resects that were removed during corrective cardiac surgery. Donors were immunologically healthy infants undergoing open corrective cardiac surgery for congenital heart defects in Finland. Thymocytes were mechanically released from the tissue and were stored as pellets of roughly 9.5-30 million cells at -70 degrees C. Genomic DNA was extracted from frozen cell pellets with a QIAsymphony instrument. The immunoSEQ multiplex PCR assay was used to amplify the TCRB and TCRAD loci from a standardized amount of quality-controlled genomic DNA. The V(D)J region was spanned by amplicons of a length sufficient to cover the CDR3 and to identify V and J genes. Amplicon sequencing was performed on an Illumina platform through the commercial immunoSEQ service. The study's own analysis went as follows. Primer bias and sequencing errors were corrected as previously described, and TCRAD and TCRB definitions were based on the IMGT database. immunoSEQ Analyzer 3.0 and VDJTools were used for repertoire analysis, which covered basic statistics, V/J segment usage, diversity estimates, rarefaction and pairwise overlap. Chao1, ChaoE, Efron-Thisted, Shannon and inverse Simpson indices were used to estimate diversity, which was also estimated on datasets down-sampled to the smallest sample. For repertoire overlap, CDR3 nucleotide sequence, V gene and J gene had to match strictly, and clustering was done by Jaccard-based multidimensional scaling. The source is immuneACCESS, and TCRdb retained only in-frame sequences with V and J called. Part of the clones is not carried over; for the studies checked, unresolved V genes explain less than half of this, and the remainder is unexplained. That table gives V, J and clone size, and the DNA gave D and trimming. In this sample the table shows around 130,000 clones, around 94% of which occur a single time. The ten largest clonotypes hold roughly 0.024% of the sample.

The data stem from a study of human thymus T cells (TCRdb year 2020). For the wider study: The study characterized TCR alpha and beta repertoires from roughly eight infant thymus samples and a few related peripheral blood samples. Donor ages ranging from roughly 6 to 244 days were recorded, and over 5 male and a couple of female infants were included in the cohort.

Results the study describes overall, beyond this receptor: Highly overlapping thymic TCR repertoires among unrelated individuals were reported in the related research. On average, thymus samples gave roughly 800,000 unique TCRB clonotypes, whereas blood samples gave roughly 80,000. V and J gene segment usage appeared biased in both thymic and peripheral blood repertoires.

The CDR3 runs 15 amino acids, cysteine and phenylalanine included. The kept DNA is CDR3 alone, 45 bases in frame from the first base. The germline V gene yields LGHNA for CDR1 and YSLEER for CDR2. V is shortened by 0 bases, J by 14 bases, and the region joining them spans 20 bases. Sequencing was performed on thymus tissue. The chain couples TRBV4-3 to TRBJ1-5; the D gene is possibly TRBD1, with 5 bases matching. The TCR was taken from a boy in the first two years of life with a congenital heart defect but otherwise immunologically healthy. The DNA reads as follows: TGCGCCAGCAGCCAAGATAGAGTCCCCGAGGACATAAAGCATTTT. This translates into CASSQDRVPEDIKHF.